Listed below are T cell receptor beta chains from one sample, sequenced in a study of shared clonotypes between healthy human individuals. Measured with immunoSEQ multiplex PCR; TCRdb has only the in-frame clones, and not every one. The sample includes roughly 1.5 million clones, about 98% of them seen just once. Material: naive CD4+ T cells sorted from blood. These receptors were taken from a man aged 25-45 years in good health. CDR3s include the opening cysteine and the closing phenylalanine or tryptophan. D genes are given only for firm matches. Size is omitted from some rows. Given values are once, few, many or a class for expanded clones.

D gene | clone size | J gene | V gene | CDR3 DNA | CDR3 protein
TRBD1 | . | TRBJ2-1 | TRBV5-1 | TGCGCCAGCAGCCCAACAGGGGGCTACAATGAGCAGTTCTTC | CASSPTGGYNEQFF
. | . | TRBJ1-5 | TRBV6-1 | TGTGCCAGCAGTGATTCGGACACCCAGCCCCAGCATTTT | CASSDSDTQPQHF
. | once | TRBJ1-5 | TRBV28 | TGTGCCAGCAGTTCGAGGAAAGGAGGCAATCAGCCCCAGCATTTT | CASSSRKGGNQPQHF
. | . | TRBJ1-2 | TRBV11-2 | TGTGCCAGCAGCTTAGGGGGACACCGTTTTGTGGCCCGCTTC | CASSLGGHRFVARF
TRBD1 | . | TRBJ2-7 | TRBV7-8 | TGTGCCAGCAGCTACAGACAGGGTGGAGACGAGCAGTACTTC | CASSYRQGGDEQYF
. | once | TRBJ1-2 | TRBV28 | TGTGCCAGCAGCCCCCTGGGTTCTGGCTACACCTTC | CASSPLGSGYTF
TRBD1 | . | TRBJ1-3 | TRBV7-7 | TGTGCTAGCAGCCGGGACAGGGGGAATGGAAACACCATATATTTT | CASSRDRGNGNTIYF
. | . | TRBJ1-2 | TRBV28 | TGTGCCAGCAGTCCATTTATGGCGGCAGGGAGGAACTATGGCTACACCTTC | CASSPFMAAGRNYGYTF
TRBD2 | . | TRBJ2-7 | TRBV15 | TGTGCCACCAGCAGAGCCCCGCATCGACTAGCGGGAGCGAGCTCCTACGAGCAGTACTTC | CATSRAPHRLAGASSYEQYF
. | . | TRBJ2-5 | TRBV7-2 | TGTGCCAGCAGCCCAGTCCGGAGCGTCCGGGAGACCCAGTACTTC | CASSPVRSVRETQYF
. | . | TRBJ1-1 | TRBV19 | TGTGCCAGTAGACAGGACATAAAAGCTTTCTTT | CASRQDIKAFF
TRBD2 | . | TRBJ2-5 | TRBV5-4 | TGTGCCAGCAGGTCCGGACTAGTGTTTGAGACCCAGTACTTC | CASRSGLVFETQYF
TRBD2 | . | TRBJ2-5 | TRBV5-1 | TGCGCCAGCAGTCCACTAGCGGGAGGCCTCCAAGAGACCCAGTACTTC | CASSPLAGGLQETQYF
TRBD1 | once | TRBJ1-1 | TRBV5-4 | TGTGCCAGCAGCTCCGGGACAGGACATATAAACACTGAAGCTTTCTTT | CASSSGTGHINTEAFF
. | . | TRBJ2-5 | TRBV30 | TGTGCCTGGAGTGGGGGACAACAAGAGACCCAGTACTTC | CAWSGGQQETQYF
. | . | TRBJ2-1 | TRBV7-9 | TGTGCCAGCAGTTTTCTAGCGTCCTACAATGAGCAGTTCTTC | CASSFLASYNEQFF
TRBD2 | . | TRBJ2-7 | TRBV5-1 | TGCGCCAGCAGCTCCCTGGGGTCTGCGGGAGCGAGCTACGAGCAGTACTTC | CASSSLGSAGASYEQYF
. | . | TRBJ1-3 | TRBV6-5 | TGTGCCAGCAGTTACCAATCAAGGATCTCTGGAAACACCATATATTTT | CASSYQSRISGNTIYF
TRBD1 | . | TRBJ2-1 | TRBV7-2 | TGTGCCAGCAGCCTACTTTATCCGACAGGGGAGCAGTTCTTC | CASSLLYPTGEQFF
TRBD2 | . | TRBJ2-1 | TRBV7-2 | TGTGCCAGCAGCTTAGGACTAGCGGGAAGGAATGAGCAGTTCTTC | CASSLGLAGRNEQFF
. | . | TRBJ2-7 | TRBV5-1 | TGCGCCAGCAGCCTCCGGGATCCACGTGCCCCTTACGAGCAGTACTTC | CASSLRDPRAPYEQYF
TRBD2 | . | TRBJ2-6 | TRBV7-9 | TGTGCCAGCAGCTTTCCGGGAGGGAACTCTGGGGCCAACGTCCTGACTTTC | CASSFPGGNSGANVLTF
TRBD2 | . | TRBJ2-7 | TRBV11-2 | TGTGCCAGCAGCTTAGATACTCTAGCGGGAAAGCTGCCCTACGAGCAGTACTTC | CASSLDTLAGKLPYEQYF
TRBD1 | once | TRBJ2-1 | TRBV7-2 | TGTGCCAGCAGCGCAAAGGCCAGGGGGCTCGTCACCTACAATGAGCAGTTCTTC | CASSAKARGLVTYNEQFF
TRBD2 | . | TRBJ2-7 | TRBV6-6 | TGTGCCAGCAGGGAGACTAGCCCATCCTACGAGCAGTACTTC | CASRETSPSYEQYF
TRBD2 | once | TRBJ2-7 | TRBV9 | TGTGCCAGCAGCGTAGAGCCTAGCGGACCCTACGAGCAGTACTTC | CASSVEPSGPYEQYF
. | once | TRBJ2-3 | TRBV7-2 | TGTGCCAGCAGCGGACGGCGGGCAGATACGCAGTATTTT | CASSGRRADTQYF
. | . | TRBJ2-7 | TRBV5-1 | TGCGCCAGCAGTCCCCCGTCCAACAGGGAGGTGTACGAGCAGTACTTC | CASSPPSNREVYEQYF
TRBD1 | . | TRBJ2-7 | TRBV6-6 | TGTGCCAGCAACTCAGCCCGGACAGGGGGCTACGAGCAGTACTTC | CASNSARTGGYEQYF
. | . | TRBJ2-7 | TRBV2 | TGTGCCAGCAGTGAAAACGGGATCTCTTACGAGCAGTACTTC | CASSENGISYEQYF
TRBD2 | . | TRBJ2-7 | TRBV10-1 | TGCGCCAGCAGTGAGGCTAGCGGACCCTACGAGCAGTACTTC | CASSEASGPYEQYF
. | . | TRBJ2-2 | TRBV19 | TGTGCCAGTAGTATCGGATTAGGGGAGCTGTTTTTT | CASSIGLGELFF
TRBD2 | . | TRBJ2-5 | TRBV6-6 | TGTGCCAGCAGTGCGGGGCTAGCGGGACGTCGAGAGACCCAGTACTTC | CASSAGLAGRRETQYF
TRBD1 | . | TRBJ2-1 | TRBV7-9 | TGTGCCAGCAGTATGCTCACAGGGGCGACCTACAATGAGCAGTTCTTC | CASSMLTGATYNEQFF
TRBD2 | . | TRBJ2-1 | TRBV7-9 | TGTGCCAGCAGCCCGCGGACTAGTTCCTATGAGCAGTTCTTC | CASSPRTSSYEQFF
TRBD1 | once | TRBJ1-4 | TRBV7-9 | TGTGCCAGCCGACAGGGGCCTGCAACTAATGAAAAACTGTTTTTT | CASRQGPATNEKLFF
TRBD1 | . | TRBJ2-4 | TRBV6-1 | TGTGCCAGCAGTCGGACAGGGAGAGCCAAAAACATTCAGTACTTC | CASSRTGRAKNIQYF
. | . | TRBJ1-2 | TRBV28 | TGTGCCAGCAGGGGGAGGGGACCGGGCTACACCTTC | CASRGRGPGYTF
. | . | TRBJ2-7 | TRBV5-6 | TGTGCCAGCATCCCGTCAAAGGGCTCCCGGGAGCAGTACTTC | CASIPSKGSREQYF
TRBD1 | . | TRBJ2-1 | TRBV18 | TGTGCCAGCTCACCTAAGGCGCAAAGGGGGCTCACCTACAATGAGCAGTTCTTC | CASSPKAQRGLTYNEQFF
. | . | TRBJ2-3 | TRBV5-1 | TGCGCCAGCAGCTTGGCCTCTTACACAGATACGCAGTATTTT | CASSLASYTDTQYF
TRBD1 | . | TRBJ1-2 | TRBV6-1 | TGTGCCAGCAGTGAAACATCCCACCGACAGGGGCTTCGTACCTTC | CASSETSHRQGLRTF
. | . | TRBJ2-6 | TRBV6-5 | TGTGCCAGCAGTTACTCAGGGGACTCTGGGGCCAACGTCCTGACTTTC | CASSYSGDSGANVLTF
TRBD2 | . | TRBJ2-1 | TRBV2 | TGTGCCAGCAAGGGACTAGCGGCTTCTTACAATGAGCAGTTCTTC | CASKGLAASYNEQFF
. | . | TRBJ2-1 | TRBV28 | TGTGCCAGCAGTTTTTGGGACTACAATGAGCAGTTCTTC | CASSFWDYNEQFF
TRBD1 | . | TRBJ2-7 | TRBV15 | TGTGCCACCAGCGTCGACAGGGCGCGGGAGCAGTACTTC | CATSVDRAREQYF
TRBD1 | . | TRBJ2-7 | TRBV2 | TGTGCCAGCAGCCTACCCGACAGGGATCACGAGCAGTACTTC | CASSLPDRDHEQYF
TRBD2 | . | TRBJ2-7 | TRBV28 | TGTGCCAGCAGTGACCCTTGGGTTCTCGGGAGGGCCGAGCAGTACTTC | CASSDPWVLGRAEQYF
TRBD2 | . | TRBJ2-7 | TRBV5-1 | TGCGCCAGCAGCCCCGGGACTACATACGAGCAGTACTTC | CASSPGTTYEQYF
. | . | TRBJ2-7 | TRBV18 | TGTGCCAGCTCACCTAGCAAGGGTTTGCGGCTAGAGGTCTACGAGCAGTACTTC | CASSPSKGLRLEVYEQYF
. | . | TRBJ1-2 | TRBV28 | TGTGCCAGCAGCCCTATTTGGGGGGGCGCTAACTATGGCTACACCTTC | CASSPIWGGANYGYTF
TRBD1 | once | TRBJ1-4 | TRBV25-1 | TGTGCCAGCAGTGAATATGGGACAGTTGGGTATGAAAAACTGTTTTTT | CASSEYGTVGYEKLFF
. | . | TRBJ2-3 | TRBV18 | TGTGCCAGCTCACTTGGACCGGATACGCAGTATTTT | CASSLGPDTQYF
. | . | TRBJ1-1 | TRBV7-9 | TGTGCCAGCAGCCCGCTTAACACTGAAGCTTTCTTT | CASSPLNTEAFF